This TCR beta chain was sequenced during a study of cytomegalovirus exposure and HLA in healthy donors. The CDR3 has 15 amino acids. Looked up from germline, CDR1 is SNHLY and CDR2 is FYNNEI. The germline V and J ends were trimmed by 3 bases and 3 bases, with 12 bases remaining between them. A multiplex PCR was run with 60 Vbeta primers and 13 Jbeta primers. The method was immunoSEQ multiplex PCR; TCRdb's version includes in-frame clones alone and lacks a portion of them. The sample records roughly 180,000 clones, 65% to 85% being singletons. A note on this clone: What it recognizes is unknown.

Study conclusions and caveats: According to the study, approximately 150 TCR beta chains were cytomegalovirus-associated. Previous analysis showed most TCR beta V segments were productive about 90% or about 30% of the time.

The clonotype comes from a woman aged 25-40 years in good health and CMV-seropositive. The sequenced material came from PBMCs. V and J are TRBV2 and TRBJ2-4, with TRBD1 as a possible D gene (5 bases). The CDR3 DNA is TGTGCCAGCAGTGACCCAGGGAAGGTCAAAAACATTCAGTACTTC. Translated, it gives CASSDPGKVKNIQYF.